The rows below give T cell receptor beta chains drawn from one sample of a study of cytomegalovirus exposure and HLA in healthy donors. Sequencing was performed with immunoSEQ multiplex PCR; in TCRdb, only in-frame clones are kept and a portion is missing. The sample consists of about 130,000 clones, roughly four fifths of them appearing once. Sequenced: PBMCs. These receptors all stem from a woman aged 40 to 50 in good health and CMV-seropositive. CDR3s include the opening cysteine and the closing phenylalanine or tryptophan. A D gene is named only where the DNA matches it firmly. Clone size, where shown, is once, few, many, or a class for clones that have expanded.

CDR3 DNA	CDR3 protein	V gene	J gene	clone size	D gene
TGTGCCACTCGTCAGGGTAGTCAGCCCCAGCATTTT	CATRQGSQPQHF	TRBV28	TRBJ1-5	few	-
TGTGCCAGCAGCCAAGATAGGGGCGTAGGCGGGGCTACGCAGTATTTT	CASSQDRGVGGATQYF	TRBV14	TRBJ2-3	-	-
TGTGCCAGCAGCGTGACAGGGTCTCAGCCCCAGCATTTT	CASSVTGSQPQHF	TRBV7-9	TRBJ1-5	-	TRBD1
TGCGCCAGCAGCGCGGGACAGACGGGGCCTGGAAACACCATATATTTT	CASSAGQTGPGNTIYF	TRBV5-1	TRBJ1-3	-	TRBD1
TGTGCCAGCAGCGCTTGGACAGAACAAGAGACCCAGTACTTC	CASSAWTEQETQYF	TRBV5-4	TRBJ2-5	-	-
TGCGCCAGCAGCGCGGGGTCCCTACCACCTAACTATGGCTACACCTTC	CASSAGSLPPNYGYTF	TRBV5-1	TRBJ1-2	-	-
TGTGCCAGCAGCCAAACCTCCGGGAGACCCTATAGCAATCAGCCCCAGCATTTT	CASSQTSGRPYSNQPQHF	TRBV7-8	TRBJ1-5	-	-
TGTGCCAGCAGTTTATGGGGGACAGGGAAGAACTATGGCTACACCTTC	CASSLWGTGKNYGYTF	TRBV28	TRBJ1-2	-	TRBD1
TGTGCCAGCAGCTTGGGGACAGGGCCGGGTGAAGCTTTCTTT	CASSLGTGPGEAFF	TRBV5-6	TRBJ1-1	few	TRBD1
TGTGCCAGCAGTGAATTTGGGGGAGGTGAAAAACTGTTTTTT	CASSEFGGGEKLFF	TRBV25-1	TRBJ1-4	-	-
TGCAGCGGGAGGGCAGGACGGGACACTGAAGCTTTCTTT	CSGRAGRDTEAFF	TRBV29-1	TRBJ1-1	-	-
TGTGCCAGCAGTGAGGGACAGGGACACTATGGCTACACCTTC	CASSEGQGHYGYTF	TRBV2	TRBJ1-2	-	TRBD1
TGTGCCAGCAGCTTGGCGCCAGGCCAGGGGGTAGTCCAGCCCCAGCATTTT	CASSLAPGQGVVQPQHF	TRBV5-4	TRBJ1-5	-	TRBD1
TGTGCCAGCAGGCGCCTTGAAGCTTTCTTT	CASRRLEAFF	TRBV6-6	TRBJ1-1	-	-
TGCGCCAGCAGCCGGGCACAGGGGAACTACGAGCAGTACTTC	CASSRAQGNYEQYF	TRBV4-3	TRBJ2-7	-	TRBD1
TGTGCCAGCAGTGTCCTAGCGGGAAATGAGCAGTTCTTC	CASSVLAGNEQFF	TRBV28	TRBJ2-1	-	TRBD2
TGTGCCAGCAGGCGAACGGGACAGGGGGCCTATGGCTACACCTTC	CASRRTGQGAYGYTF	TRBV6-4	TRBJ1-2	-	TRBD1
TGTGCCTGGAGACTAGCGGGGGCCGACACCGGGGAGCTGTTTTTT	CAWRLAGADTGELFF	TRBV30	TRBJ2-2	-	TRBD2
TGTGCCAGCAGCTTAACGCATGGCGGGGCGGGGCAGTATTTT	CASSLTHGGAGQYF	TRBV7-3	TRBJ2-3	-	-
TGTGCCAGCAGTGAAGGGGGGGGACTAGAATACGAGCAGTACTTC	CASSEGGGLEYEQYF	TRBV2	TRBJ2-7	-	TRBD2
TGCGCCAGCAGCTTGGCGAGGCCAGAAGAGACCCAGTACTTC	CASSLARPEETQYF	TRBV5-1	TRBJ2-5	-	-
TGTGCCAGCAGCTCTTCGGGGGATACGCAGTATTTT	CASSSSGDTQYF	TRBV6-1	TRBJ2-3	few	-
TGTGCCATCAGTAATCTAGGAGAAGAGACCCAGTACTTC	CAISNLGEETQYF	TRBV10-3	TRBJ2-5	-	-
TGTGCCAGCCCTAGCGGGAGAAACGAGCAGTACTTC	CASPSGRNEQYF	TRBV21-1	TRBJ2-7	-	-
TGTGCCAGCAGCTCAGGACAGGGGGATCTGGGTGGCCAGCCCCAGCATTTT	CASSSGQGDLGGQPQHF	TRBV7-8	TRBJ1-5	-	TRBD1
TGTGCCAGCAGTCATACCCGGGAGAGGGTTTACAATGAGCAGTTCTTC	CASSHTRERVYNEQFF	TRBV7-9	TRBJ2-1	-	-
TGTGCTAGCAGCTTCAGTCAGGGGACCGAAGCTTTCTTT	CASSFSQGTEAFF	TRBV7-7	TRBJ1-1	-	-
TGTGCCAGCAGTTTTTGGGGTACTCGGGACAGAGCCTACGAGCAGTACTTC	CASSFWGTRDRAYEQYF	TRBV27	TRBJ2-7	once	TRBD1
TGTGCCAGCACAACAGGGATAAAAGAGACCCAGTACTTC	CASTTGIKETQYF	TRBV28	TRBJ2-5	few	-
TGTGCCAGCAGCTTACGGCGGGGGGGCCGTTTTCAAGAGACCCAGTACTTC	CASSLRRGGRFQETQYF	TRBV11-2	TRBJ2-5	-	TRBD2
TGTGCCAGCACCCAGCAAGGGAGCATGAACACTGAAGCTTTCTTT	CASTQQGSMNTEAFF	TRBV7-8	TRBJ1-1	-	-
TGCGCCAGCAGCTCTTTGAATTCACCCCTCCACTTT	CASSSLNSPLHF	TRBV5-1	TRBJ1-6	-	-
TGTGCCAGCACGTTGGCCGCGAGGAGTGAAGCTTTCTTT	CASTLAARSEAFF	TRBV2	TRBJ1-1	few	-
TGTGCCAGCAGTGAAGCACGGGTCTACAATGAGCAGTTCTTC	CASSEARVYNEQFF	TRBV28	TRBJ2-1	-	-
TGTGCCAGCAGTCACGGGACAGGACCCTCCTACGAGCAGTACTTC	CASSHGTGPSYEQYF	TRBV27	TRBJ2-7	-	TRBD1
TGCGCCAGCAGCCATTCTCAGGGGACTCAGCCCCAGCATTTT	CASSHSQGTQPQHF	TRBV4-1	TRBJ1-5	-	-
TGCAGCGTTCTGGGACAGGGGGCGCGGGGCTACACCTTC	CSVLGQGARGYTF	TRBV29-1	TRBJ1-2	-	TRBD1
TGTGCCAGCTCACGTACAGGGGACAGAGGGGATACGCAGTATTTT	CASSRTGDRGDTQYF	TRBV18	TRBJ2-3	-	TRBD1
TGTGCCAGCAGGGAGCTAAATGAGCAGTTCTTC	CASRELNEQFF	TRBV28	TRBJ2-1	-	-
TGTGCCAGCAGTTTAGCCGGCACGTGGGCCACTGAAGCTTTCTTT	CASSLAGTWATEAFF	TRBV28	TRBJ1-1	-	-
TGTGCCAGCAGAATAACCGGGACAGCTAACACTGAAGCTTTCTTT	CASRITGTANTEAFF	TRBV27	TRBJ1-1	-	TRBD1
TGTGCCAGCAGCTTGGTTGCGGGGATGAACACTGAAGCTTTCTTT	CASSLVAGMNTEAFF	TRBV5-8	TRBJ1-1	-	-
TGTGCCTGGGGTGGACAGGGTGGAGATACGCAGTATTTT	CAWGGQGGDTQYF	TRBV30	TRBJ2-3	-	TRBD1
TGTGCCAGCAGCTTAGGGTCTAGCGGGAGGTCCGACGAGCAGTACTTC	CASSLGSSGRSDEQYF	TRBV7-6	TRBJ2-7	few	TRBD2
TGCGCCAGCAGCCAATGGGCGGGAGGGTCGTCAGATACGCAGTATTTT	CASSQWAGGSSDTQYF	TRBV4-3	TRBJ2-3	few	TRBD2
TGCGCCAGCAGCCAAGCTTTCGGGACTAGCGGCACAGATACGCAGTATTTT	CASSQAFGTSGTDTQYF	TRBV4-3	TRBJ2-3	-	TRBD2
TGCGCCAGCAGCCAAGAAGAGACTCATAACTATGGCTACACCTTC	CASSQEETHNYGYTF	TRBV4-1	TRBJ1-2	-	-
TGTGCCAGCAGTGGAGCGGGAGGCAAAAACATTCAGTACTTC	CASSGAGGKNIQYF	TRBV2	TRBJ2-4	few	TRBD2
TGTGCTAGTGGTGGATTTACCTTGGAGACTTCTAACTATGGCTACACCTTC	CASGGFTLETSNYGYTF	TRBV12-5	TRBJ1-2	-	-
TGTGCCAGCAGCCTGAGAGGGTTGGTGCGGCCATACCAAGAGACCCAGTACTTC	CASSLRGLVRPYQETQYF	TRBV11-2	TRBJ2-5	-	-
TGTGCCAGCAGCTTAGGGACAGGGGCCCACAATGAGCAGTTCTTC	CASSLGTGAHNEQFF	TRBV7-3	TRBJ2-1	-	TRBD1
TGTGCCAGCAGCGTAGTTCCTAGCGGGAGCAGTGAGCAGTACTTC	CASSVVPSGSSEQYF	TRBV9	TRBJ2-7	-	TRBD2
TGCGCCAGCAGCCAAGACGAGGGTTCAAACATTCAGTACTTC	CASSQDEGSNIQYF	TRBV4-1	TRBJ2-4	-	-